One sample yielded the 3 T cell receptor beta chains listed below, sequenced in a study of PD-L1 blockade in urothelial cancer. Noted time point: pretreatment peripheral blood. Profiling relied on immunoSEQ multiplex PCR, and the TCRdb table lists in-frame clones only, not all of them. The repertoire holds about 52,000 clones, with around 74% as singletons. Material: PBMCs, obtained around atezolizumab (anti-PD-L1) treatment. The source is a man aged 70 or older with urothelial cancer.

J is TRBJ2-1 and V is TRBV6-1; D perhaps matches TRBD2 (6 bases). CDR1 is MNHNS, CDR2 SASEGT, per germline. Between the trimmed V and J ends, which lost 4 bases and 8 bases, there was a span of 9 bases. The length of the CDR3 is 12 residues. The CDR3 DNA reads TGTGCCAGCAGTGGACGGAGGGATGAGCAGTTCTTC. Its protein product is CASSGRRDEQFF.

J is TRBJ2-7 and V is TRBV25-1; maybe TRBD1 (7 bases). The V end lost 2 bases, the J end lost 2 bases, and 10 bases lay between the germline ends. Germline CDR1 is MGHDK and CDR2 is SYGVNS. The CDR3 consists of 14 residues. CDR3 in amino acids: CASSEQGGPYEQYF. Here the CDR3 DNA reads TGTGCCAGCAGTGAACAGGGGGGCCCCTACGAGCAGTACTTC.

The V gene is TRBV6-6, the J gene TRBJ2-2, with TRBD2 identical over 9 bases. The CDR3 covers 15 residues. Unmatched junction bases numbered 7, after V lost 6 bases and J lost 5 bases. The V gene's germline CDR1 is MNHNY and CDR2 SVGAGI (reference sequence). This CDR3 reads CASSPRRGGTGELFF. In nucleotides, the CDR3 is TGTGCCAGCAGCCCACGGCGGGGGGGGACCGGGGAGCTGTTTTTT.